The T cell receptor (beta chain) described here comes from a study of response to subunit inactivated influenza vaccine. Between the trimmed V and J ends, which lost 1 base and 7 bases, there was a span of 12 bases. The germline gives CDR1 SGHAT, CDR2 FQNNGV. The CDR3 runs to 14 residues. TCRdb itself ran the RT-PCR reads through MiXCR, one entry per CDR3 protein. The profile shows roughly 650,000 distinct CDR3 sequences, 12% to 15% of them singletons. Turning to this clonotype: Its specificity is not known.

Findings and limits, study-wide: Authors proposed each seasonal influenza vaccination draws in few new T cells.

The V gene is TRBV11-2, the J gene TRBJ2-3, with no clear D. The TCR comes from a man over 45 who received an inactivated influenza vaccine. Specimen: PBMCs from blood, collected 14 to 15 days before vaccination. CDR3 amino acids: CASSLGSATYTQYF. CDR3 in DNA: TGTGCCAGCAGCTTAGGTTCGGCTACCTATACGCAGTATTTT.